These 17 T cell receptor beta chains originate from one sample sequenced in a study of T cell changes during pregnancy in multiple sclerosis. The assay was immunoSEQ multiplex PCR, and TCRdb's table has in-frame clones only and misses some. The table shows approximately 64,000 clones, with about nine tenths occurring only once. The material was peripheral blood, obtained in the second trimester of pregnancy. Every receptor here comes from a female donor in good health, enrolled as a control in a pregnancy study.

This rearrangement joins TRBV5-4 to TRBJ2-1; D might be TRBD2 (7 bases). CDR3 length: 14 amino acids. Germline values: CDR1 SGHNT, CDR2 YYREEE (reference sequence). The V end was cut by 5 bases, the J end by 7 bases, with 16 bases between. CDR3: CASSGRGAGNEQFF. CDR3 sequence (DNA): TGTGCCAGCAGTGGGAGGGGGGCCGGGAATGAGCAGTTCTTC.

This clone occurred a few times. The chain uses TRBV6-5 and TRBJ1-2; TRBD1 aligns across 10 bases. With 2 bases clipped from V and 6 bases from J, the junction kept 9 bases outside the gene matches. Per germline, CDR1 MNHEY and CDR2 SVGAGI. The CDR3 covers 16 residues. CDR3: CASSYGIGQGVNGYTF. The CDR3, as DNA: TGTGCCAGCAGTTACGGTATAGGACAGGGGGTTAATGGCTACACCTTC.

J is TRBJ2-7 and V is TRBV27, with D possibly being TRBD2 (6 bases). Trimming left V 1 base short and J 3 bases short, with 16 bases between. The length of the CDR3 is 16 residues. CDR1 MNHEY and CDR2 SMNVEV come from the germline V gene (reference sequence). The CDR3 DNA reads as TGTGCCAGCAGTTTATTTACGCGGGGCCCCGGCTACGAGCAGTACTTC. Protein sequence: CASSLFTRGPGYEQYF.

The chain carries TRBV6-1 and TRBJ1-5; 7 bases are shared with TRBD1. Germline lookup yields CDR1 MNHNS and CDR2 SASEGT. V was pared by 8 bases and J by 6 bases, with 10 bases of the junction left unmatched. The CDR3 is 14 residues long. The CDR3: CASGRQGTIQPQHF. CDR3 sequence (DNA): TGTGCCAGCGGGAGACAGGGTACTATTCAGCCCCAGCATTTT.

The rearrangement links TRBV7-9 to TRBJ2-5, with 11 nucleotides matching TRBD2. After removal of 5 bases from V and 7 bases from J, the junction contained 3 bases not matched to a gene. Germline CDR1 SEHNR, CDR2 FQNEAQ (reference sequence). CDR3 length equals 13 residues. DNA for the CDR3: TGTGCCAGCAGCCCCGGACTAGCGGGGACCCAGTACTTC. This translates into CASSPGLAGTQYF.

The chain is built from TRBV29-1 and TRBJ1-4; TRBD1 might be the D (6 bases). This CDR3 region has 12 residues. Germline lookup yields CDR1 SQVTM and CDR2 ANQGSEA. V was pared by 6 bases and J by 7 bases, with 12 bases between. CDR3 DNA: TGCAGCGTACAGGTCAGGGGTGAAAAACTGTTTTTT. Translating gives CSVQVRGEKLFF.

This clone has just a few counts. J is TRBJ1-1 and V is TRBV18; the D is unclear. Germline assignment: CDR1 KGHSH and CDR2 LQKENI. V was trimmed by 2 bases and J by 2 bases, leaving 9 bases between them. This CDR3 contains 14 residues. CDR3 amino acids: CASSPMGSNTEAFF. DNA for the CDR3: TGTGCCAGCTCACCAATGGGGAGTAACACTGAAGCTTTCTTT.

The genes are TRBV23-1 and TRBJ2-1; 7 positions match TRBD2. Being an ORF, TRBV23-1 has a function that is uncertain. The CDR3 is 15 amino acids. Trimming cost V 9 bases and J 8 bases; bases outside gene matches: 16. CDR3 protein: CARRSDAAAGDEQFF. The CDR3 DNA reads as TGCGCCAGAAGGTCGGACGCCGCGGCGGGGGATGAGCAGTTCTTC.

V usage is TRBV28 and J usage is TRBJ2-5; D perhaps matches TRBD1 (5 bases). Germline CDR1 MDHEN, CDR2 SYDVKM. The CDR3 is 17 amino acids. Trimming took 11 bases from V and 2 from J, leaving 27 bases between them. Written as DNA, the CDR3 is TGTGCCCACAGTTCCTTTCGGCCAGGGCCCCTTCAAGAGACCCAGTACTTC. This sequence encodes CAHSSFRPGPLQETQYF.

J is TRBJ1-2 and V is TRBV27, with D possibly matching TRBD1 (5 bases). V was shortened by 0 bases and J by 5 bases, with 10 bases between the two germline ends. CDR1 MNHEY and CDR2 SMNVEV come from the germline V gene (reference sequence). CDR3 size: 14 residues. The CDR3 protein is CASSLSPDRYGYTF. The DNA for the CDR3 is TGTGCCAGCAGTTTATCTCCTGACAGATATGGCTACACCTTC.

The V call is TRBV19, the J call TRBJ2-7, with 8 nucleotides matching TRBD1. The CDR3 covers 12 residues. The junction had 1 base not matched to a gene; V was cut back by 6 bases and J by 3 bases. Germline CDR1 is LNHDA and CDR2 is SQIVND (reference sequence). Here the CDR3 DNA reads TGTGCCAGTAGCGACAGGGGCTACGAGCAGTACTTC. The encoded protein is CASSDRGYEQYF.

The chain joins TRBV9 to TRBJ2-1; 11 positions match TRBD2. Germline values: CDR1 SGDLS, CDR2 YYNGEE. The CDR3 has 19 residues. Trimming took 2 bases from V and 1 from J; bases not matched to a gene: 11. For the CDR3, the DNA is TGTGCCAGCAGCGTTAGCGGGGGGGATGGATCTAGATCCTACAATGAGCAGTTCTTC. This gives the protein CASSVSGGDGSRSYNEQFF. Using reference TRBV9 and TRBJ2-1 for the parts outside the CDR3, the full variable domain is DSGVTQTPKHLITATGQRVTLRCSPRSGDLSVYWYQQSLDQGLQFLIQYYNGEERAKGNILERFSAQQFPDLHSELNLSSLELGDSALYFCASSVSGGDGSRSYNEQFFGPGTRLTVL.

The V gene is TRBV7-9, the J gene TRBJ2-7, with D uncertain. Germline V gene lookup returns CDR1 SEHNR and CDR2 FQNEAQ (reference sequence). The V gene lost 2 bases and the J gene lost 5 bases, with 7 bases spanning the gap. The CDR3 contains 12 residues. The CDR3 DNA reads TGTGCCAGCAGCTTATTCTCGGACGAGCAGTACTTC. Translation: CASSLFSDEQYF.

The chain recombines TRBV14 with TRBJ1-1; 10 bases match TRBD1. This CDR3 contains 15 residues. Germline assignment: CDR1 SGHDN and CDR2 FVKESK. Trimming cost V 4 bases and J 5 bases; bases outside gene matches: 7. The CDR3 spells CASSPWTGGRTEAFF. CDR3 sequence (DNA): TGTGCCAGCAGCCCTTGGACAGGGGGACGTACTGAAGCTTTCTTT.

The chain is built from TRBV2 and TRBJ2-1; 9 nucleotides align to TRBD2. CDR1 and CDR2 from the germline V gene are SNHLY and FYNNEI. V trimming: 1 base; J trimming: 3 bases; junction bases outside the gene matches: 1. This CDR3 spans 15 amino acids. The CDR3 nucleotides read TGTGCCAGCAGTGAAGGACTAGCGGACTACAATGAGCAGTTCTTC. Protein: CASSEGLADYNEQFF. Complete variable domain (other parts from reference TRBV2 and TRBJ2-1): EPEVTQTPSHQVTQMGQEVILRCVPISNHLYFYWYRQILGQKVEFLVSFYNNEISEKSEIFDDQFSVERPDGSNFTLKIRSTKLEDSAMYFCASSEGLADYNEQFFGPGTRLTVL.

This clone came up once. This rearrangement joins TRBV7-8 to TRBJ2-7; no clear D. Trimming took 1 base from V and 7 from J, leaving 14 bases between them. CDR3 length: 14 residues. The germline CDR1 and CDR2 sequences are SGHVS and FQNEAQ. The CDR3 DNA is TGTGCCAGCAGCTTAGGGCAGTCCGAGAGGGAGCAGTACTTC. It specifies CASSLGQSEREQYF.

The CDR3 coding sequence is TGTGCCAGTAGTATGAGAGCTAACTATGGCTACACCTTC. As protein: CASSMRANYGYTF. V gene TRBV19 combines with J gene TRBJ1-2; no definite D call. V shed 3 bases and J shed 0 bases, with 5 bases lying between them. This CDR3 comprises 13 residues. Germline values: CDR1 LNHDA, CDR2 SQIVND (reference sequence).